These 4 T cell receptor beta chains originate from one sample sequenced in a study of blood T cells in healthy people across ages. Using a J-beta primer mix together with a sample-barcoded 5' primer, a second PCR was run for about 6 to 11 cycles. In TCRdb, the 5' RACE reads were re-called with MiXCR into one record per CDR3 protein. The top ten clones hold 9% to 9.5% of a sample with 600,000 to 850,000 distinct CDR3 sequences, 25% of them seen once. This sample was shared with a second study, whose subject was T cells of mothers and their children.

The sequencing sample was made of blood. The origin of the receptors is a boy younger than 18 in good health.

This clonotype occurred a few times. V usage is TRBV29-1 and J usage is TRBJ2-2; D is undetermined. The CDR3 runs to 13 residues. Germline V CDR1 and CDR2: SQVTM, ANQGSEA. V lost 2 bases, J lost 4 bases, and 8 bases lay in between. The CDR3 coding sequence is TGCAGCGTTGAACAGGAAGGCACCGGGGAGCTGTTTTTT. Translation: CSVEQEGTGELFF.

This clonotype appeared a few times. A much larger clone differs by one base, so this may be a read error. V and J are TRBV6-2 or TRBV6-3 and TRBJ2-5; possible D gene TRBD1, 5 bases. In germline, CDR1 is MNHEY, CDR2 SVGEGT. This CDR3 comprises 14 residues. For the CDR3, the DNA is TGTGCCGGCAGTCTGACAGCTTTCCAAGAGACCCAGTACTTC. Translated, it gives CAGSLTAFQETQYF.

The genes are TRBV20-1 and TRBJ2-1, with D perhaps matching TRBD2 (5 bases). The CDR3 totals 13 residues. Germline V gene sequence: CDR1 DFQATT, CDR2 SNEGSKA (reference sequence). Between the trimmed V and J ends, which lost 7 bases and 0 bases, there was a span of 10 bases. This CDR3 is CSGERSSYNEQFF. The CDR3 DNA follows: TGCAGTGGGGAGCGGAGCTCCTACAATGAGCAGTTCTTC.

V gene TRBV24-1 combines with J gene TRBJ1-1; the D gene is possibly TRBD1 (6 bases). The CDR3 contains 11 residues. With 8 bases removed from V and 11 bases from J, the gap between germline ends came to 14 bases. In germline, CDR1 is KGHDR, CDR2 SFDVKD. CDR3 amino acids: CATTKGQRAFF. In DNA form, the CDR3 reads TGTGCCACCACCAAAGGACAGAGGGCTTTCTTT.